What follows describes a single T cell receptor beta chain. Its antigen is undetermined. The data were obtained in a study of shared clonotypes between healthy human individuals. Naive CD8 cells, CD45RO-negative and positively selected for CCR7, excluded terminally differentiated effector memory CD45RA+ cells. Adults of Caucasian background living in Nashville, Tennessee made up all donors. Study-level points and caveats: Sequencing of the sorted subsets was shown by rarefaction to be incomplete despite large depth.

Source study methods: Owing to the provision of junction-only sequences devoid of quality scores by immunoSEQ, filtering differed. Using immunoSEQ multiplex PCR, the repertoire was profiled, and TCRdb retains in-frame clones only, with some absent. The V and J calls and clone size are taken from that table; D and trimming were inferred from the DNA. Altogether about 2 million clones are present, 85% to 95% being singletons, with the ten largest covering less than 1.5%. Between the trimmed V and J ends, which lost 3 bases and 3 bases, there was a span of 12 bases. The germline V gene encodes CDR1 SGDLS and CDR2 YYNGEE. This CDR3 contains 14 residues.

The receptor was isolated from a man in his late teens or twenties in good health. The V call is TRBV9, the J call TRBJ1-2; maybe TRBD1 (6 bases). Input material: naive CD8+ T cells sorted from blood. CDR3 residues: CASSAGSGDYGYTF. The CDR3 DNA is TGTGCCAGCAGCGCCGGTTCAGGGGACTATGGCTACACCTTC.